This T cell receptor beta chain was profiled in a study of cytomegalovirus exposure and HLA in healthy donors. Notes on the study in general: Some V segments could not be told apart, so they were left out, TRBV6-2 and TRBV6-3 among them. Clonal expansion was found to be greater in HLA-associated TCR beta chains than in equally common others in a later analysis. On later analysis, the bulk of CMV-associated TCR beta chains appeared to be HLA-restricted.

A remark on this clone: Its matching antigen is unknown. At the DNA level, this CDR3 is encoded by other sequences in the same sample as well.

Researchers ran the PCR with 60 Vbeta and 13 Jbeta primers. Assay: immunoSEQ multiplex PCR; the TCRdb copy retains only in-frame clones and omits some. This sample has about 110,000 clones, with roughly 69% found just once. This CDR3 spans 14 amino acids. Germline values: CDR1 SGDLS, CDR2 YYNGEE. Trimming took off 0 bases at V and 0 bases at J, with 4 bases between the two ends. Every donor was a healthy person donating bone marrow. The source is a woman in her seventies in good health and CMV-seropositive. Source material: PBMCs. The V and J genes are TRBV9 and TRBJ1-3, with D hard to call. CDR3 bases: TGTGCCAGCAGCGTAGGGAGCTCTGGAAACACCATATATTTT. As protein: CASSVGSSGNTIYF.